This T cell receptor beta chain was identified in a study of blood T cell repertoires in COVID-19. Study context: Samples representing acute and convalescent COVID-19 were sourced from the United States, Italy and Spain. T cells, B-cell-depleted T cells, or PBMCs supplied cDNA or gDNA.

Authors' processing steps: Reference gene primer amplification gave nucleated cell count estimates. The repertoire was sequenced with immunoSEQ multiplex PCR; TCRdb's copy has only in-frame clones and lacks some. V, J and clone size are those of that table, while D and trimming were read from the DNA. This table has 200,000 or so clones, almost 80% appearing once. The CDR3 spans 11 residues. V lost 6 bases to trimming and J lost 13 bases, with 13 bases between them. Germline V gene data show CDR1 as LGHNT and CDR2 as FRNRAP. The chain employs TRBV12-5 and TRBJ1-3, with a weak D call TRBD1 (6 bases). Sequenced input: peripheral blood. The TCR sequence derives from a man in his 60s with active or convalescent COVID-19. CDR3 nucleotides: TGTGCTAGTGGGGGGGCAGGAAAAATATATTTT. Protein product: CASGGAGKIYF.